A single sample gave rise to the 9 T cell receptor beta chains below, sequenced in a study of a mutant IDH1 vaccine in newly diagnosed glioma. As to time point: week 47, end of study. Each vaccine dose was 300 ug of mutant IDH1 20-mer peptide, with topical imiquimod. Using immunoSEQ multiplex PCR, the repertoire was profiled, and TCRdb retains in-frame clones only, with some absent. The profile shows 13,000 or so clones, 70% to 80% of them singletons. No antigen has been assigned to these receptors. The specimen was PBMCs, collected from a glioma patient whose treatment included an IDH1 peptide vaccine. The receptors shown here come from a woman aged 40 to 50 with glioma.

This clone was seen only a few times. V usage is TRBV4-1 and J usage is TRBJ1-2; D is perhaps TRBD1 (6 bases). CDR3 length: 14 residues. Germline V lookup: CDR1 MGHRA, CDR2 YSYEKL. V was shortened by 4 bases and J by 8 bases, with 17 bases between the two germline ends. CDR3 sequence: CASSPSQGDPGYTF. The CDR3 DNA reads TGCGCCAGCAGCCCTTCACAGGGTGACCCGGGCTACACCTTC.

This chain uses TRBV2 with TRBJ2-3, with D unclear. This CDR3 region has 13 residues. The germline gives CDR1 SNHLY, CDR2 FYNNEI. With 3 bases removed from V and 3 bases from J, the gap between germline ends came to 7 bases. The CDR3 DNA is TGTGCCAGCAGTGAGGTGGGAACAGATACGCAGTATTTT. Protein product: CASSEVGTDTQYF.

The table lists this clone with a count of one. The rearrangement uses TRBV4-3 and TRBJ2-3; tentatively, D is TRBD2 (7 bases). The V and J ends lost 3 bases and 4 bases respectively, with 17 bases between them. Germline V lookup: CDR1 LGHNA, CDR2 YSLEER. The CDR3 spans 16 residues. The CDR3 sequence is CASSHQGGGEPDTQYF. For the CDR3, the DNA is TGCGCCAGCAGCCATCAGGGAGGGGGTGAGCCAGATACGCAGTATTTT.

V is TRBV4-2 and J is TRBJ2-1, with TRBD1 matching 7 bases. Germline CDR1 is LGHNA and CDR2 is YNFKEQ. The CDR3 covers 16 residues. V was pared by 4 bases and J by 2 bases, with 8 bases of the junction left unmatched. Here the CDR3 reads CASSLRQGSPYNEQFF. CDR3 bases: TGTGCCAGCAGCCTCCGACAGGGCTCTCCCTACAATGAGCAGTTCTTC.

The chain is built from TRBV11-1 and TRBJ2-5, with TRBD2 as a possible D gene (5 bases). Trimming shortened V by 3 bases and J by 5 bases, and 16 bases separated the two germline ends. CDR3 size: 15 residues. Germline V gene sequence: CDR1 SGHAT, CDR2 FQDESV (reference sequence). The CDR3 loop is CASSLAGIKRETQYF. CDR3 sequence (DNA): TGTGCCAGCAGCTTGGCGGGCATCAAGCGGGAGACCCAGTACTTC.

V usage is TRBV7-2 and J usage is TRBJ2-2; TRBD2 might be the D (6 bases). The CDR3 covers 15 residues. The germline V gene has CDR1 SGHTA and CDR2 FQGNSA. Trimming took 4 bases from V and 2 from J, leaving 11 bases between them. This CDR3 reads CASSSAGRNTGELFF. In DNA form, the CDR3 reads TGTGCCAGCAGCTCTGCCGGGAGAAACACCGGGGAGCTGTTTTTT.

This chain links TRBV2 with TRBJ2-3; D remains ambiguous. The CDR3 loop spans 14 amino acids. The germline gives CDR1 SNHLY, CDR2 FYNNEI. V shed 5 bases and J shed 6 bases, with 15 bases lying between them. The chain's CDR3 is CASSSVAVLDTQYF. The DNA for the CDR3 is TGTGCCAGCAGTTCGGTTGCGGTACTCGATACGCAGTATTTT.

The rearrangement links TRBV6-4 to TRBJ2-3; D remains ambiguous. V was shortened by 4 bases and J by 3 bases, with 14 bases between the two germline ends. This CDR3 comprises 15 residues. The germline CDR1 and CDR2 sequences are MRHNA and SNTAGT. This CDR3 reads CASSANGDGTDTQYF. The CDR3 DNA sequence: TGTGCCAGCAGTGCCAACGGCGACGGGACAGATACGCAGTATTTT.

The J gene is TRBJ1-5, the V gene TRBV2; D is unresolved. The CDR3 runs to 14 residues. Germline CDR1 and CDR2: SNHLY and FYNNEI. V lost 4 bases and J 1 base, leaving 8 bases between the germline ends. CDR3 nucleotides: TGTGCCAGCAGTGTACAACGAAGCAATCAGCCCCAGCATTTT. This translates into CASSVQRSNQPQHF.